This T cell receptor (beta chain) was recovered during a study of blood T cells in healthy people across ages. Using a J-beta primer mix together with a sample-barcoded 5' primer, a second PCR was run for about 7 to 12 cycles. TCRdb fed the 5' RACE reads into MiXCR, producing one record per CDR3 protein. The data hold just under 750,000 distinct CDR3 sequences, with 22% observed a single time. Trimming cost V 4 bases and J 7 bases; bases outside gene matches: 24. Per germline, CDR1 SQVTM and CDR2 ANQGSEA. The CDR3 is 19 residues long. This sequence was found in an older man in good health. Input material: blood. The chain has TRBV29-1 and TRBJ2-2; 7 nucleotides match TRBD1. The CDR3 here is CSVVGQEMGQKTHVGELFF. Written as DNA, the CDR3 is TGCAGCGTTGTAGGTCAAGAAATGGGACAGAAGACCCATGTCGGGGAGCTGTTTTTT.